Following are 8 T cell receptor beta chains from one sample sequenced in a study of T-cell memory formation after mild COVID-19. A single record per CDR3 protein comes from TCRdb applying MiXCR to the 5' RACE reads. The repertoire holds a few hundred thousand distinct CDR3 sequences, just under 20% seen once, with 21% in the top ten. The material sequenced was PBMCs or a T cell subset sorted from them (not recorded which). These receptors all come from a man aged 18 to 35 who had mild COVID-19 (a few samples of this study predate the infection). Cell type and time point are not known.

There are a few counts of this clonotype. The chain is built from TRBV7-6 and TRBJ2-7; tentatively, D is TRBD2 (6 bases). This CDR3 has 16 residues. The V gene lost 5 bases and the J gene lost 3 bases, with 20 bases spanning the gap. CDR1 and CDR2 (germline): SGHVS, FNYEAQ. CDR3: CASSPALNSGIYEQYF. CDR3 bases: TGTGCCAGCAGCCCCGCCCTGAATAGCGGAATCTACGAGCAGTACTTC.

This clonotype was counted only a few times. V gene TRBV5-5 combines with J gene TRBJ2-5; 9 nucleotides align to TRBD1. Germline V gene sequence: CDR1 SGHKS, CDR2 YYEKEE (reference sequence). The ends lost 0 bases at V and 5 bases at J; junction bases unmatched: 5. The CDR3 extends over 15 amino acids. DNA for the CDR3: TGTGCCAGCAGCTTGGAAGGGACAGGGTCCGAGACCCAGTACTTC. Protein: CASSLEGTGSETQYF.

This clonotype turned up a few times. This rearrangement joins TRBV19 to TRBJ1-5, with a tentative D call TRBD1 (5 bases). Trimming took off 8 bases at V and 5 bases at J, with 13 bases between the two ends. Germline V lookup: CDR1 LNHDA, CDR2 SQIVND (reference sequence). The CDR3 covers 13 residues. The CDR3 DNA reads TGTGCCAGTGCACAGGTGGTGGATCAGCCCCAGCATTTT. Protein: CASAQVVDQPQHF. Supplemented by reference TRBV19 and TRBJ1-5, the full variable domain reads DGGITQSPKYLFRKEGQNVTLSCEQNLNHDAMYWYRQDPGQGLRLIYYSQIVNDFQKGDIAEGYSVSREKKESFPLTVTSAQKNPTAFYLCASAQVVDQPQHFGDGTRLSIL.

This clonotype has more than one count but fewer than ten. The V call is TRBV27, the J call TRBJ1-5; D ambiguous. Between the trimmed V and J ends, which lost 4 bases and 4 bases, there was a span of 23 bases. In germline, CDR1 is MNHEY, CDR2 SMNVEV (reference sequence). The CDR3 covers 18 residues. In DNA form, the CDR3 reads TGTGCCAGCAGTTCCCTCTTGGGCAGGCCCTTTGGTAATCAGCCCCAGCATTTT. Its translation: CASSSLLGRPFGNQPQHF.

The V and J genes are TRBV9 and TRBJ2-2; D is unresolved. CDR1 and CDR2 (germline): SGDLS, YYNGEE. This CDR3 is 14 amino acids long. V was shortened by 3 bases and J by 7 bases, with 13 bases between the two germline ends. The CDR3 DNA follows: TGTGCCAGCAGCGCGTTATCAGGCGTCGGGGAGCTGTTTTTT. Its protein is CASSALSGVGELFF.

V is TRBV7-3 and J is TRBJ2-1; D is tentatively TRBD1 or TRBD2 (5 bases each). Germline V lookup: CDR1 SGHTA, CDR2 FQGTGA. Between the trimmed V and J ends, which lost 5 bases and 7 bases, there was a span of 9 bases. CDR3 length: 12 residues. CDR3 amino acids: CASSERGNEQFF. CDR3 nucleotide sequence: TGTGCCAGCAGCGAGAGGGGAAATGAGCAGTTCTTC.

This clonotype showed up just a few times. V gene TRBV11-2 combines with J gene TRBJ2-6, with D tentatively TRBD2 (6 bases). Germline CDR1 SGHAT, CDR2 FQNNGV. The ends were cut back, 0 bases at V and 2 bases at J, with 17 bases in the middle. The CDR3 extends over 19 amino acids. Here the CDR3 reads CASSLDAWRGSPGANVLTF. The CDR3 DNA is TGTGCCAGCAGCTTAGACGCGTGGCGGGGAAGCCCTGGGGCCAACGTCCTGACTTTC. Filled out from reference TRBV11-2 and TRBJ2-6, the complete variable domain reads EAGVAQSPRYKIIEKRQSVAFWCNPISGHATLYWYQQILGQGPKLLIQFQNNGVVDDSQLPKDRFSAERLKGVDSTLKIQPAKLEDSAVYLCASSLDAWRGSPGANVLTFGAGSRLTVL.

This clonotype showed up just a few times. The chain recombines TRBV24-1 with TRBJ2-3; D is ambiguous. The CDR3 has 13 amino acids. The germline V and J ends were trimmed by 5 bases and 5 bases, with 10 bases remaining between them. Per germline, CDR1 KGHDR and CDR2 SFDVKD. The CDR3: CATSVSLQDTQYF. Written as DNA, the CDR3 is TGTGCCACCAGTGTGTCCCTCCAAGATACGCAGTATTTT.